Following are 14 T cell receptor beta chains from one sample sequenced in a study of blood T cell repertoires in COVID-19. TCRdb's copy holds only in-frame clones and misses some; the assay was immunoSEQ multiplex PCR. The sample has 100,000 to 150,000 clones; around 87% are singletons. Sequenced: peripheral blood. The receptors here all came from a man between 70 and 80 years old with active or convalescent COVID-19.

This rearrangement joins TRBV13 to TRBJ2-1; no clear D. Germline CDR1 reads PRHDT; CDR2 reads FYEKMQ (reference sequence). CDR3 length: 14 amino acids. Trimming stripped 5 bases from V and 0 bases from J, with 8 bases between. The CDR3 DNA follows: TGTGCCAGCAGCCGAAAGAGCTCCTACAATGAGCAGTTCTTC. Protein product: CASSRKSSYNEQFF.

The rearrangement links TRBV24-1 to TRBJ2-7; 12 bases line up with TRBD2. The length of the CDR3 is 17 residues. V shed 8 bases, J shed 0 bases, and the junction held 10 bases outside the gene matches. Germline V gene data show CDR1 as KGHDR and CDR2 as SFDVKD. The CDR3 sequence is CATTEGLAGVISYEQYF. The CDR3 DNA sequence: TGTGCCACCACTGAGGGACTAGCGGGCGTTATCTCCTACGAGCAGTACTTC.

V is TRBV2 and J is TRBJ1-2, with TRBD1 as a possible D gene (5 bases). The CDR3 is made up of 13 amino acids. V was shortened by 9 bases and J by 0 bases, with 11 bases between the two germline ends. The germline V gene encodes CDR1 SNHLY and CDR2 FYNNEI. The CDR3 region has the DNA TGTGCCAGTAGGACAATTGCTAACTATGGCTACACCTTC. Translated: CASRTIANYGYTF.

The rearrangement links TRBV7-9 to TRBJ1-1, with D tentatively TRBD1 (6 bases). V was pared by 9 bases and J by 8 bases, with 19 bases between. CDR1 is SEHNR, CDR2 FQNEAQ, per germline (reference sequence). The CDR3 has 13 amino acids. The CDR3 reads CASRRGAAPEAFF. CDR3 DNA: TGTGCCAGTCGTCGGGGGGCCGCTCCCGAAGCTTTCTTT.

This chain connects TRBV7-2 to TRBJ1-5, with D perhaps matching TRBD1 (6 bases). The germline V gene encodes CDR1 SGHTA and CDR2 FQGNSA. The CDR3 contains 14 residues. Trimming stripped 1 base from V and 7 bases from J, with 11 bases between. The CDR3 here is CASSLGQVSQPQHF. For the CDR3, the DNA is TGTGCCAGCAGCTTAGGACAGGTTAGCCAGCCCCAGCATTTT.

The V and J genes are TRBV9 and TRBJ1-2; TRBD1 might be the D (5 bases). The V gene lost 3 bases and the J gene lost 1 base, with 10 bases spanning the gap. CDR1 is SGDLS, CDR2 YYNGEE, per germline. The CDR3 is 14 residues long. DNA of the CDR3: TGTGCCAGCAGCGCGGGGGGACTTAACTATGGCTACACCTTC. This encodes CASSAGGLNYGYTF.

The rearrangement links TRBV28 to TRBJ1-3; 7 nucleotides align to TRBD1. Germline V CDR1 and CDR2: MDHEN, SYDVKM. V was pared by 5 bases and J by 0 bases, with 7 bases of the junction left unmatched. This CDR3 is built from 16 residues. In DNA form, the CDR3 reads TGTGCCAGCAGTCCCACAGGGGAAACCTCTGGAAACACCATATATTTT. Amino acids: CASSPTGETSGNTIYF.

The chain couples TRBV29-1 to TRBJ1-3; D remains unclear. V shed 0 bases and J shed 1 base, with 7 bases lying between them. Germline CDR1 is SQVTM and CDR2 is ANQGSEA. This CDR3 is 14 amino acids long. The CDR3 DNA is TGCAGCGTTGAAGATCGGGGTTCTGGAAACACCATATATTTT. Its translation is CSVEDRGSGNTIYF.

The chain uses TRBV27 and TRBJ2-2; no clear D gene. Trimming cost V 8 bases and J 6 bases, with 10 bases left between them. The CDR3 spans 12 residues. Germline V gives CDR1 MNHEY, CDR2 SMNVEV (reference sequence). CDR3 sequence (DNA): TGTGCCAGCTCTGGTCCGGCCGGGGAGCTGTTTTTT. The encoded protein is CASSGPAGELFF.

This rearrangement joins TRBV28 to TRBJ2-7, with D perhaps matching TRBD2 (6 bases). The CDR3 has 13 amino acids. With 6 bases removed from V and 2 bases from J, the gap between germline ends came to 11 bases. Germline-derived CDR1 and CDR2 are MDHEN and SYDVKM. The CDR3 reads CASRGGEPYEQYF. CDR3 sequence (DNA): TGTGCCAGCAGAGGAGGGGAACCCTACGAGCAGTACTTC.

The genes are TRBV5-1 and TRBJ2-5; 14 positions match TRBD2. The V and J ends lost 4 bases and 5 bases, in that order; junction bases with no gene match: 4. CDR3 size: 15 residues. In germline, CDR1 is SGHRS, CDR2 YFSETQ. As DNA, the CDR3 is TGCGCCAGCAGCCTAGGGACTAGCGGGAGTGAGACCCAGTACTTC. The encoded protein is CASSLGTSGSETQYF.

The V gene is TRBV29-1, the J gene TRBJ2-7; 8 bases map to TRBD2. Unmatched junction bases numbered 7, after V lost 3 bases and J lost 0 bases. The CDR3 sequence is 15 residues long. Germline assignment: CDR1 SQVTM and CDR2 ANQGSEA. The CDR3 coding sequence is TGCAGCGTTGAGCTAGCGGGCCCCAGCTCCTACGAGCAGTACTTC. The encoded protein is CSVELAGPSSYEQYF.

The rearrangement links TRBV5-1 to TRBJ2-3; 13 bases are a match to TRBD2. Germline lookup yields CDR1 SGHRS and CDR2 YFSETQ. The CDR3 is 16 residues long. Germline trimming cut 3 bases from V and 2 bases from J; bases unmatched to any gene: 3. The CDR3 is CASSSGLAGFTDTQYF. The CDR3 DNA is TGCGCCAGCAGCTCGGGACTAGCGGGGTTCACAGATACGCAGTATTTT.

The chain is built from TRBV24-1 and TRBJ2-3; TRBD1 matches at 9 bases. This CDR3 spans 13 amino acids. Per the germline V gene, CDR1 is KGHDR and CDR2 is SFDVKD. With 10 bases clipped from V and 4 bases from J, the junction kept 5 bases outside the gene matches. In DNA form, the CDR3 reads TGTGCCACAGGGACAGGGTTCCCAGATACGCAGTATTTT. This gives the protein CATGTGFPDTQYF.